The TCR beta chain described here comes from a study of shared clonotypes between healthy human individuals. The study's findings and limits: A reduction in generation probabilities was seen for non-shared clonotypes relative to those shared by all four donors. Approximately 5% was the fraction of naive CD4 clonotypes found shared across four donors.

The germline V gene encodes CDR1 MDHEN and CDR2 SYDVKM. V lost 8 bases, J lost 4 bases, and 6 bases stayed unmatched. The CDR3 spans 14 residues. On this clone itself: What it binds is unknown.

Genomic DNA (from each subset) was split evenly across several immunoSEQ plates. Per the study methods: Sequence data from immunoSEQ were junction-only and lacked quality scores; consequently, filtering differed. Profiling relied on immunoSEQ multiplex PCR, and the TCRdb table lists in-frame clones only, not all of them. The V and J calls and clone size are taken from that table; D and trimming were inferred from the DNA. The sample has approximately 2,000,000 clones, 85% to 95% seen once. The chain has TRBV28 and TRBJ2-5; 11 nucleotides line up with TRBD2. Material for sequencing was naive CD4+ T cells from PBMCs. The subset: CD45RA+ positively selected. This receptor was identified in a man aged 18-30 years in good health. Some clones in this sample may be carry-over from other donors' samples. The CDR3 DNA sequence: TGTGCCAGCCGGCTAGCGGGAGGAAGAGAGACCCAGTACTTC. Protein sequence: CASRLAGGRETQYF.